This T cell receptor beta chain was recorded in a study of T cell changes during pregnancy in multiple sclerosis. TCRdb's copy holds only in-frame clones and misses some; the assay was immunoSEQ multiplex PCR. The sample has 60,000 to 65,000 clones, approximately 92% seen once. Trimming took off 5 bases at V and 0 bases at J, with 10 bases between the two ends. The V gene's germline CDR1 is SGHAT and CDR2 FQNNGV. The CDR3 spans 15 residues. The sample consisted of peripheral blood, taken in the second trimester of pregnancy. This chain connects TRBV11-2 to TRBJ2-2, with a tentative D call TRBD1 (6 bases). This TCR came from a female donor in good health, enrolled as a control in a pregnancy study. The CDR3 protein is CASSLGQTNTGELFF. CDR3 DNA sequence: TGTGCCAGCAGCCTAGGACAGACGAACACCGGGGAGCTGTTTTTT.